These 31 T cell receptor beta chains came from one sample sequenced in a study of cytomegalovirus exposure and HLA in healthy donors. The protocol was immunoSEQ multiplex PCR, while the TCRdb copy is restricted to in-frame clones and leaves out a portion. The sample holds 130,000 or so clones, around nine tenths seen once. The sequenced material came from PBMCs. Receptors originate from a man aged 25 to 45 in good health and CMV-seronegative.

The rearrangement uses TRBV5-1 and TRBJ1-2; 9 bases are a match to TRBD1. J gave up 7 bases and V 4 bases, and 11 bases lay outside the gene matches. CDR3 length: 15 amino acids. Per the germline V gene, CDR1 is SGHRS and CDR2 is YFSETQ. CDR3 sequence: CASSTPGQGFPGYTF. CDR3 nucleotides: TGCGCCAGCAGCACTCCGGGACAGGGTTTTCCTGGCTACACCTTC.

The V and J genes are TRBV27 and TRBJ1-1; 7 bases align to TRBD1. Per germline, CDR1 MNHEY and CDR2 SMNVEV (reference sequence). Germline trimming cut 4 bases from V and 4 bases from J; bases unmatched to any gene: 12. This CDR3 region has 16 residues. Written as DNA, the CDR3 is TGTGCCAGCAGTTCCTTGAGGGGGCGGAAGGGCACTGAAGCTTTCTTT. This encodes CASSSLRGRKGTEAFF.

The CDR3 region is CASSDMTVNTEAFF. CDR3 sequence (DNA): TGTGCCAGCAGCGACATGACAGTGAACACTGAAGCTTTCTTT. This sequence joins TRBV5-4 and TRBJ1-1, with D perhaps TRBD1 (5 bases). The V end lost 4 bases, the J end lost 0 bases, and 10 bases lay between the germline ends. This CDR3 comprises 14 residues. Germline CDR1 reads SGHNT; CDR2 reads YYREEE (reference sequence).

The chain joins TRBV4-1 to TRBJ2-5, with D maybe TRBD2 (5 bases). V shed 1 base and J shed 1 base, with 7 bases lying between them. Germline CDR1 MGHRA, CDR2 YSYEKL. The CDR3 runs to 14 residues. The chain's CDR3 is CASSQGELQETQYF. CDR3 sequence (DNA): TGCGCCAGCAGCCAAGGGGAGCTCCAAGAGACCCAGTACTTC.

CDR3 DNA sequence: TGTGCCAGCAGTTACTCGAGTAGCGGGGGGGCCATTGAGCAGTTCTTC. Its translation: CASSYSSSGGAIEQFF. V and J are TRBV6-5 and TRBJ2-1, with 11 positions matching TRBD2. The germline V gene has CDR1 MNHEY and CDR2 SVGAGI. V was pared by 0 bases and J by 9 bases, with 7 bases of the junction left unmatched. The CDR3 contains 16 residues.

About this clone: This CDR3 is also generated by other DNA sequences in the sample. The chain carries TRBV6-5 and TRBJ1-1, with TRBD1 as a possible D gene (6 bases). V was cut by 5 bases and J by 4 bases, with 14 bases left in between. The CDR3 runs to 14 residues. Germline V gene sequence: CDR1 MNHEY, CDR2 SVGAGI. CDR3 DNA: TGTGCCAGCAGTACGGGAGGGGGTTTCACTGAAGCTTTCTTT. It translates to CASSTGGGFTEAFF.

This chain connects TRBV27 to TRBJ1-2; 8 bases are a match to TRBD1. This CDR3 comprises 12 residues. Per the germline V gene, CDR1 is MNHEY and CDR2 is SMNVEV (reference sequence). The trim removed 7 bases at V and 7 bases at J, leaving 5 bases unmatched. CDR3 nucleotide sequence: TGTGCCAGCACCGACAGGGGTGGTGGCTACACCTTC. It yields the protein CASTDRGGGYTF.

This clone was seen just once. The chain recombines TRBV7-9 with TRBJ2-3; D possibly corresponds to TRBD2 (5 bases). The CDR3 totals 16 residues. With 5 bases removed from V and 0 bases from J, the gap between germline ends came to 15 bases. Per the germline V gene, CDR1 is SEHNR and CDR2 is FQNEAQ (reference sequence). CDR3 residues: CASSPTAGASTDTQYF. CDR3 in DNA: TGTGCCAGCAGCCCCACGGCGGGTGCTAGCACAGATACGCAGTATTTT.

The genes are TRBV14 and TRBJ2-1, with D perhaps matching TRBD2 (6 bases). Trimming left V 3 bases short and J 0 bases short, with 15 bases between. This CDR3 comprises 17 residues. The germline V gene has CDR1 SGHDN and CDR2 FVKESK. In DNA, the CDR3 is TGTGCCAGCAGCCACCCCGGCGGAGGGAGCTCCTACAATGAGCAGTTCTTC. Its protein is CASSHPGGGSSYNEQFF.

The gene calls are TRBV9 and TRBJ1-1; D possibly corresponds to TRBD1 (6 bases). The V gene lost 1 base and the J gene lost 3 bases, with 10 bases spanning the gap. Germline-derived CDR1 and CDR2 are SGDLS and YYNGEE. The CDR3 extends over 14 amino acids. This CDR3 reads CASSVSGGHTEAFF. Here the CDR3 DNA reads TGTGCCAGCAGCGTATCTGGGGGCCACACTGAAGCTTTCTTT.

The chain couples TRBV25-1 to TRBJ2-1, with D possibly matching TRBD1 (7 bases). CDR3 length: 17 residues. With 3 bases removed from V and 2 bases from J, the gap between germline ends came to 17 bases. The V gene's germline CDR1 is MGHDK and CDR2 SYGVNS. CDR3 protein: CASSDQRQGGPYNEQFF. The CDR3 bases are TGTGCCAGCAGTGATCAAAGGCAGGGGGGCCCCTACAATGAGCAGTTCTTC. The variable domain in full, completed from reference TRBV25-1 and TRBJ2-1, reads EADIYQTPRYLVIGTGKKITLECSQTMGHDKMYWYQQDPGMELHLIHYSYGVNSTEKGDLSSESTVSRIRTEHFPLTLESARPSHTSQYLCASSDQRQGGPYNEQFFGPGTRLTVL.

In its sample, this clone was seen a few times. The chain joins TRBV7-5 to TRBJ2-7; the table's D gene call, TRBD2, was not cross checked with the DNA. TRBV7-5 is recorded as a pseudogene. The CDR3 has 15 amino acids. The CDR3 DNA is TGTGTCAGAACCAAGACTAGCGTTGGCTCCTACGAGCAGTACTTC. Amino acids: CVRTKTSVGSYEQYF.

V gene TRBV18 combines with J gene TRBJ1-4, with 8 positions matching TRBD1. CDR1 is KGHSH and CDR2 is LQKENI in the germline V gene. Trimming at V came to 6 bases and at J to 4 bases, leaving 7 bases not matched to a gene. The CDR3 is 15 residues long. The CDR3 reads CASSGRTGFNEKLFF. CDR3 in DNA: TGTGCCAGCTCGGGTCGGACAGGGTTTAATGAAAAACTGTTTTTT.

This chain joins TRBV15 and TRBJ2-1; TRBD2 agrees at 8 bases. The CDR3 runs 15 residues. The V segment lost 6 bases and the J segment 0 bases; nucleotides outside the gene matches: 4. Germline V gene lookup returns CDR1 LNHNV and CDR2 YYDKDF (reference sequence). In nucleotides, the CDR3 is TGTGCCACCAGTTTAGGGACTAGCTCCTACAATGAGCAGTTCTTC. Its protein is CATSLGTSSYNEQFF.

CDR3 coding DNA: TGTGCCAGCAGTTTTGAGACAGGGGGCGGAAACACCATATATTTT. This gives the protein CASSFETGGGNTIYF. The V and J genes are TRBV28 and TRBJ1-3; TRBD1 matches at 10 bases. Germline CDR1 is MDHEN and CDR2 is SYDVKM. This CDR3 comprises 15 residues. V trimming: 3 bases; J trimming: 4 bases; junction bases outside the gene matches: 3.

This clone was counted a single time. The rearrangement links TRBV6-4 to TRBJ1-2; 7 bases align to TRBD1. The CDR3 is made up of 12 amino acids. The V gene's germline CDR1 is MRHNA and CDR2 SNTAGT. Unmatched junction bases numbered 3, after V lost 6 bases and J lost 5 bases. The CDR3: CASRGTVYGYTF. The CDR3 nucleotides read TGTGCCAGCAGAGGGACAGTATATGGCTACACCTTC.

This clone was seen more than once but under ten times. J is TRBJ1-1 and V is TRBV9; a possible D gene is TRBD1 (6 bases). CDR3 size: 17 residues. Germline-derived CDR1 and CDR2 are SGDLS and YYNGEE. V was trimmed by 0 bases and J by 5 bases, leaving 20 bases between them. For the CDR3, the DNA is TGTGCCAGCAGCGTAGCTACGGGGGGCTTTCGGGGAACTGAAGCTTTCTTT. It codes for CASSVATGGFRGTEAFF.

The chain uses TRBV5-1 and TRBJ1-1; maybe TRBD1 (5 bases). Germline V CDR1 and CDR2: SGHRS, YFSETQ. There are 16 residues in the CDR3. The V end lost 0 bases, the J end lost 5 bases, and 17 bases lay between the germline ends. The CDR3 sequence: CASSLGGSGKGTEAFF. CDR3 DNA sequence: TGCGCCAGCAGCTTGGGTGGATCCGGAAAGGGGACTGAAGCTTTCTTT.

The gene calls are TRBV28 and TRBJ1-1; 7 bases agree with TRBD1. The CDR3 has 15 residues. Germline CDR1 and CDR2: MDHEN and SYDVKM. J lost 0 bases, V lost 3 bases, and 4 bases had no gene match. The CDR3 region is CASSLTGSLNTEAFF. DNA of the CDR3: TGTGCCAGCAGTTTGACAGGGTCCTTGAACACTGAAGCTTTCTTT.

The chain recombines TRBV7-9 with TRBJ1-6, with a possible D match to TRBD1 (5 bases). Germline CDR1 SEHNR, CDR2 FQNEAQ (reference sequence). The CDR3 has 15 amino acids. Trimming pared 5 bases from V and 7 bases from J, leaving 15 bases between. CDR3 protein: CASSRSGLANSPLHF. The DNA for the CDR3 is TGTGCCAGCAGCCGGTCAGGGTTAGCCAATTCACCCCTCCACTTT.

The chain employs TRBV18 and TRBJ1-6, with TRBD1 as a possible D gene (6 bases). This CDR3 region has 13 residues. Trimming took off 3 bases at V and 10 bases at J, with 10 bases between the two ends. The V gene's germline CDR1 is KGHSH and CDR2 LQKENI. As DNA, the CDR3 is TGTGCCAGCTCACCCTCAGGGGACTCACCCCTCCACTTT. Its translation: CASSPSGDSPLHF.

The rearrangement joins TRBV2 to TRBJ1-4, with D perhaps TRBD1 (5 bases). CDR3 length: 16 amino acids. Germline-derived CDR1 and CDR2 are SNHLY and FYNNEI. Trimming removed 5 bases at V and 0 bases at J, with 13 bases between. CDR3 protein: CASSKTQVTTNEKLFF. As DNA, the CDR3 is TGTGCCAGCAGTAAGACACAGGTTACAACTAATGAAAAACTGTTTTTT.

The chain joins TRBV6-1 to TRBJ1-1; D is unresolved. Trimming shortened V by 4 bases and J by 1 base, and 7 bases separated the two germline ends. The CDR3 runs 13 residues. Germline V CDR1 and CDR2: MNHNS, SASEGT. CDR3 nucleotide sequence: TGTGCCAGCAGTGGTCCAGGGAACACTGAAGCTTTCTTT. Translated: CASSGPGNTEAFF.

The chain combines TRBV5-1 with TRBJ2-7; 7 positions match TRBD1. In germline, CDR1 is SGHRS, CDR2 YFSETQ. Losses at the gene ends were 2 bases for V and 2 bases for J; bases not matched to a gene: 10. This CDR3 is 16 amino acids long. The CDR3 nucleotides are TGCGCCAGCAGCTTCTTTGCGACAGGGCCCACCTACGAGCAGTACTTC. It encodes CASSFFATGPTYEQYF.

This chain uses TRBV7-9 with TRBJ1-1; 9 bases are a match to TRBD1. Germline CDR1 is SEHNR and CDR2 is FQNEAQ (reference sequence). After removal of 4 bases from V and 0 bases from J, the junction contained 3 bases not matched to a gene. This CDR3 has 15 amino acids. In nucleotides, the CDR3 is TGTGCCAGCAGCTCTTACAGGGGGCTGAACACTGAAGCTTTCTTT. Amino acids: CASSSYRGLNTEAFF.

The V and J genes are TRBV5-5 and TRBJ2-5; 8 positions agree with TRBD2. The CDR3 has 14 residues. Germline CDR1 is SGHKS and CDR2 is YYEKEE (reference sequence). J was trimmed by 7 bases and V by 2 bases; bases with no gene match: 7. The DNA for the CDR3 is TGTGCCAGCAGCTTTCGGGAGGGGAGTGGGACCCAGTACTTC. It is translated as CASSFREGSGTQYF.

V gene TRBV5-4 combines with J gene TRBJ2-3; no firm D call. The CDR3 is 13 residues long. Germline V CDR1 and CDR2: SGHNT, YYREEE (reference sequence). Trimming left V 2 bases short and J 2 bases short, with 6 bases between. The CDR3 nucleotides read TGTGCCAGCAGCTTTCCCCACACAGATACGCAGTATTTT. Its protein product is CASSFPHTDTQYF.

The chain links TRBV28 to TRBJ1-2; 10 bases match TRBD1. The CDR3 is 16 residues long. CDR1 and CDR2 (germline): MDHEN, SYDVKM. With 4 bases clipped from V and 9 bases from J, the junction kept 14 bases outside the gene matches. The CDR3 sequence: CASSSRDRGPRIRYTF. The CDR3 region has the DNA TGTGCCAGCAGTTCCCGGGACAGGGGTCCGCGCATTCGCTACACCTTC.

The chain uses TRBV5-8 and TRBJ2-7; TRBD2 agrees at 8 bases. V shed 0 bases and J 3 bases; nucleotides not matched to a gene: 2. CDR3 length: 14 residues. Germline CDR1 and CDR2: SGHTS and YDEGEE. Here the CDR3 reads CASSLAGGVYEQYF. The CDR3 DNA is TGTGCCAGCAGCTTGGCCGGGGGGGTCTACGAGCAGTACTTC.

The chain carries TRBV4-1 and TRBJ1-3; no firm D call. Germline V gene data show CDR1 as MGHRA and CDR2 as YSYEKL. There are 15 residues in the CDR3. With 2 bases removed from V and 1 base from J, the gap between germline ends came to 9 bases. The CDR3 nucleotides are TGCGCCAGCAGCCAATCCCGACTTTCTGGAAACACCATATATTTT. As protein: CASSQSRLSGNTIYF.

The V and J genes are TRBV6-1 and TRBJ2-7; 8 nucleotides line up with TRBD2. Losses at the gene ends were 2 bases for V and 4 bases for J; bases not matched to a gene: 4. This CDR3 is built from 14 residues. Germline-derived CDR1 and CDR2 are MNHNS and SASEGT. CDR3 bases: TGTGCCAGCAGTGAACTCGGGGGGGTATACGAGCAGTACTTC. Protein sequence: CASSELGGVYEQYF.